This T cell receptor (beta chain) was captured in a study of shared clonotypes between healthy human individuals. Looking at the study overall: The plates for each donor numbered three CD4 naive, three CD4 memory, two CD8 naive and one CD8 memory. Study-wide results and caveats: Sequencing depth was a factor that was expected to affect clonotype sharing among donors. Researchers sampled only blood; tissue repertoires likely differ. The genetic and exposure-history diversity represented was limited by few donors.

Notes on this clone: Its antigen is currently unknown.

With 6 bases removed from V and 0 bases from J, the gap between germline ends came to 12 bases. CDR3 length: 14 residues. Germline V gene data show CDR1 as LNHDA and CDR2 as SQIVND (reference sequence). Naive CD8 cells comprised CD45RO-negative, CCR7-positively selected cells, excluding terminally differentiated effector memory CD45RA+ cells. The protocol was immunoSEQ multiplex PCR, while the TCRdb copy is restricted to in-frame clones and leaves out a portion. The sample includes around 2,100,000 clones, about 95% of them seen just once. The source is a man aged 18 to 30 in good health. The chain recombines TRBV19 with TRBJ2-7; D might be TRBD2 (6 bases). The sequencing sample was made of naive CD8+ T cells sorted from blood. CDR3 in amino acids: CASRLYGSSYEQYF. The CDR3 region has the DNA TGTGCCAGTAGATTGTACGGGAGCTCCTACGAGCAGTACTTC.